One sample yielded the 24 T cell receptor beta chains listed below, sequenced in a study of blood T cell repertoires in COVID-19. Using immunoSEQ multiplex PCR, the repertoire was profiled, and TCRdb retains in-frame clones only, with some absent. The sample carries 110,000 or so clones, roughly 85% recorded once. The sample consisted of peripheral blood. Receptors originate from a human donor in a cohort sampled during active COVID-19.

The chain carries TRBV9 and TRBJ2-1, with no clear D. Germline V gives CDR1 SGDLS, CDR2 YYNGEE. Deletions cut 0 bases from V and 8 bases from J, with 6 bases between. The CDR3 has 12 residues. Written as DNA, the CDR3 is TGTGCCAGCAGCGTAGGCTTAGATGAGCAGTTCTTC. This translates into CASSVGLDEQFF.

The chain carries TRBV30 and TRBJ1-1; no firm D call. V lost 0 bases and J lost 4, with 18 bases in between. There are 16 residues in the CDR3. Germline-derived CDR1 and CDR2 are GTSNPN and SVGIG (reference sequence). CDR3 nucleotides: TGTGCCTGGAGTGTCCTAAGCCTCCAAGCAAGCACTGAAGCTTTCTTT. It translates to CAWSVLSLQASTEAFF.

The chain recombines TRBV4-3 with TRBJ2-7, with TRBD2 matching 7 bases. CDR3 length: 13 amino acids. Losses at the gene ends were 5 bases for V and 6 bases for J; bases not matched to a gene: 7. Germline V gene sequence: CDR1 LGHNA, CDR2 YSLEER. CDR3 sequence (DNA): TGCGCCAGCAGCAAAACTAGCGTGGGCGAGCAGTACTTC. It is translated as CASSKTSVGEQYF.

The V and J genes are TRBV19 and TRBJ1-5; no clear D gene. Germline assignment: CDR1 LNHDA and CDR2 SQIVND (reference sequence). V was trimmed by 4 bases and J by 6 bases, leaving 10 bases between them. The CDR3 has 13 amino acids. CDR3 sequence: CASSSGVPQPQHF. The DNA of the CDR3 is TGTGCCAGTAGTAGCGGGGTACCTCAGCCCCAGCATTTT.

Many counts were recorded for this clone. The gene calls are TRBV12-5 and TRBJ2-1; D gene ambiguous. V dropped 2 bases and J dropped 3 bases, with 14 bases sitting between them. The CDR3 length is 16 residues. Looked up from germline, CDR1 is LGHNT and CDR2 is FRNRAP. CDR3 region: CASGLILWAFYNEQFF. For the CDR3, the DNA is TGTGCTAGTGGTTTGATCCTATGGGCCTTCTACAATGAGCAGTTCTTC.

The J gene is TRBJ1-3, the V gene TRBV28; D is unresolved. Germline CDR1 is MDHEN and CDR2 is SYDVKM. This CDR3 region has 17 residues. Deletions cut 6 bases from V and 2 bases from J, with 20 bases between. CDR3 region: CASSPPSISTAGNTIYF. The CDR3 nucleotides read TGTGCCAGCAGCCCTCCTTCCATCTCCACAGCTGGAAACACCATATATTTT.

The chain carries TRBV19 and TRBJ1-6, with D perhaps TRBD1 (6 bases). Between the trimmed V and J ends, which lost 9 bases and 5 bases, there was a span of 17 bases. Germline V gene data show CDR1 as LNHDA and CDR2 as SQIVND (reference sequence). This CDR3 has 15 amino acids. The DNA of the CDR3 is TGTGCCAGCCGTAAAGCAGGGGAGAATAATTCACCCCTCCACTTT. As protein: CASRKAGENNSPLHF.

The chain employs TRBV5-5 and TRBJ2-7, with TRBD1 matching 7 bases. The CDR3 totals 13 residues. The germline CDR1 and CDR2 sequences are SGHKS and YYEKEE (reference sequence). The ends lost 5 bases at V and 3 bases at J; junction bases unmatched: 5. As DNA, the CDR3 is TGTGCCAGCAGTTCGACAGGGTACTACGAGCAGTACTTC. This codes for CASSSTGYYEQYF.

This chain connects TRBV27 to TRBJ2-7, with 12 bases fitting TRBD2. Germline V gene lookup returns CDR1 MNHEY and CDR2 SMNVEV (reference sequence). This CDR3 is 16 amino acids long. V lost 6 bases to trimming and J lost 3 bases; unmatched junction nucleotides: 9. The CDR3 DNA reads TGTGCCAGCAGACACTCTAGCGGGGGGGCGGGCTACGAGCAGTACTTC. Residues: CASRHSSGGAGYEQYF.

Written as DNA, the CDR3 is TGTGCCAGCAGTTCGGATACAGGGTATGGCTACACCTTC. Its protein product is CASSSDTGYGYTF. V gene TRBV12-3 or TRBV12-4 combines with J gene TRBJ1-2; possibly TRBD1 for D (6 bases). Trimming took off 4 bases at V and 5 bases at J, with 11 bases between the two ends. The CDR3 totals 13 residues.

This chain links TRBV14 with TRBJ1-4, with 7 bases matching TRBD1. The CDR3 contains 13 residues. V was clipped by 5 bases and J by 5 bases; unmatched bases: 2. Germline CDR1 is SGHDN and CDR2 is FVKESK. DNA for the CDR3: TGTGCCAGCAGCGACAGGGTCAATGAAAAACTGTTTTTT. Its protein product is CASSDRVNEKLFF.

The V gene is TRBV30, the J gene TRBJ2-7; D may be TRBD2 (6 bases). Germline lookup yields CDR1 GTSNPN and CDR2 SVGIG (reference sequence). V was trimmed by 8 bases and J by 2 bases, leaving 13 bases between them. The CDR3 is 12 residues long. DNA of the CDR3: TGTGCCGGGATCTGGGGGGCCTACGAGCAGTACTTC. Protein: CAGIWGAYEQYF.

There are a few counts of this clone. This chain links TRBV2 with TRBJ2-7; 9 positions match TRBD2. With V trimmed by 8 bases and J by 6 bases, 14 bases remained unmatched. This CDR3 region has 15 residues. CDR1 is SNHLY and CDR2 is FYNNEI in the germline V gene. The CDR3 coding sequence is TGTGCCAGCGGCGGATCTAGCGGGGTCAAGGGCGAGCAGTACTTC. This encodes CASGGSSGVKGEQYF.

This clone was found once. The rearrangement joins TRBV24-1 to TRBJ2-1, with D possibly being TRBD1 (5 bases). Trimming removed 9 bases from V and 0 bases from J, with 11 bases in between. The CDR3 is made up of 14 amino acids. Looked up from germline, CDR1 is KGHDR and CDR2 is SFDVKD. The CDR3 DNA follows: TGTGCCACCGGGGCACTGAGCTCCTACAATGAGCAGTTCTTC. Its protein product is CATGALSSYNEQFF.

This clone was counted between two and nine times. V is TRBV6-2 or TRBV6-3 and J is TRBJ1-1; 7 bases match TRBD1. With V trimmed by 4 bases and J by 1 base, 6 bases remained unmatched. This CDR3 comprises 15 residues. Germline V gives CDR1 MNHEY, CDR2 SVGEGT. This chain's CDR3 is CASSLKGQTNTEAFF. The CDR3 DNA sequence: TGTGCCAGCAGTTTAAAGGGACAGACGAACACTGAAGCTTTCTTT.

CDR3 nucleotide sequence: TGTGCCAGCAGTTTATGGGATACAGGGGGCAAGAGCACAGATACGCAGTATTTT. Its translation is CASSLWDTGGKSTDTQYF. The chain is built from TRBV27 and TRBJ2-3, with 9 positions matching TRBD1. Germline V lookup: CDR1 MNHEY, CDR2 SMNVEV (reference sequence). The CDR3 totals 18 residues. J lost 0 bases, V lost 1 base, and 8 bases had no gene match.

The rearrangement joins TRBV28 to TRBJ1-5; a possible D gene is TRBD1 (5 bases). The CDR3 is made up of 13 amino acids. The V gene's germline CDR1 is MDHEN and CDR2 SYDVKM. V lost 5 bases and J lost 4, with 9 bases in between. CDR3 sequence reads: CASSRQTNQPQHF. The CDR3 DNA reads TGTGCCAGCAGTCGACAGACTAATCAGCCCCAGCATTTT.

In DNA form, the CDR3 reads TGTGCCAGCAGCTTGGGTGGGACAGGGTTCAATGAGCAGTTCTTC. Translated: CASSLGGTGFNEQFF. V and J are TRBV5-4 and TRBJ2-1; 9 nucleotides agree with TRBD1. The junction had 4 bases not matched to a gene; V was cut back by 0 bases and J by 6 bases. CDR1 is SGHNT and CDR2 is YYREEE in the germline V gene (reference sequence). The CDR3 totals 15 residues.

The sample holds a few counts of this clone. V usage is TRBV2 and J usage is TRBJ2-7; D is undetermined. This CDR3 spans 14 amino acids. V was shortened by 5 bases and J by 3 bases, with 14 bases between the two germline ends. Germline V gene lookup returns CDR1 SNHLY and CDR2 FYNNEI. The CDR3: CASSYHTGGYEQYF. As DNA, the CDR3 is TGTGCCAGCAGTTACCACACTGGCGGCTACGAGCAGTACTTC.

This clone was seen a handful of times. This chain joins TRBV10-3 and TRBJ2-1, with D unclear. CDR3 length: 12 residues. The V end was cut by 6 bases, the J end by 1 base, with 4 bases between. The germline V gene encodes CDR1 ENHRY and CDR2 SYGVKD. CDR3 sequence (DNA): TGTGCCATCAGGGCTTCCTACAATGAGCAGTTCTTC. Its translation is CAIRASYNEQFF.

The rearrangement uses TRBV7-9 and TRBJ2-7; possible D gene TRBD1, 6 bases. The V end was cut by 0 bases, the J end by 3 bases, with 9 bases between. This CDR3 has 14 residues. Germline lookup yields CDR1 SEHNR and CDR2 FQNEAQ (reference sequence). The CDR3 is CASSLAVGGYEQYF. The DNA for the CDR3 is TGTGCCAGCAGCTTAGCGGTAGGGGGCTACGAGCAGTACTTC. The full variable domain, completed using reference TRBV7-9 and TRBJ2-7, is DTGVSQNPRHKITKRGQNVTFRCDPISEHNRLYWYRQTLGQGPEFLTYFQNEAQLEKSRLLSDRFSAERPKGSFSTLEIQRTEQGDSAMYLCASSLAVGGYEQYFGPGTRLTVT.

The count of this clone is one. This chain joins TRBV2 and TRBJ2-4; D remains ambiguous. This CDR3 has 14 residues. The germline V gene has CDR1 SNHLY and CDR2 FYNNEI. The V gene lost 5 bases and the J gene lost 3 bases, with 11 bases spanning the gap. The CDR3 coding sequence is TGTGCCAGCAGTATAGTCCCCAACAAAAACATTCAGTACTTC. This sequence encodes CASSIVPNKNIQYF.

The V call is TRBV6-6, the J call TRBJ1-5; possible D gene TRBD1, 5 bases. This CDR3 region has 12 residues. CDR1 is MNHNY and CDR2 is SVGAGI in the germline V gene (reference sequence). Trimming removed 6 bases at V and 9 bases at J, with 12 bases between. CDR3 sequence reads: CASSSGKGPQHF. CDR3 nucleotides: TGTGCCAGCAGCTCAGGGAAAGGGCCCCAGCATTTT.

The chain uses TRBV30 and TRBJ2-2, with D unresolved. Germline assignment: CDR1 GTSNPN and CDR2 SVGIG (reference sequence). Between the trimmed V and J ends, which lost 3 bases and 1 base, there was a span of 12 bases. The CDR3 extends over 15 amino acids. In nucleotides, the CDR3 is TGTGCCTGGAGCCTTGAGCTCCGGAACACCGGGGAGCTGTTTTTT. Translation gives CAWSLELRNTGELFF.